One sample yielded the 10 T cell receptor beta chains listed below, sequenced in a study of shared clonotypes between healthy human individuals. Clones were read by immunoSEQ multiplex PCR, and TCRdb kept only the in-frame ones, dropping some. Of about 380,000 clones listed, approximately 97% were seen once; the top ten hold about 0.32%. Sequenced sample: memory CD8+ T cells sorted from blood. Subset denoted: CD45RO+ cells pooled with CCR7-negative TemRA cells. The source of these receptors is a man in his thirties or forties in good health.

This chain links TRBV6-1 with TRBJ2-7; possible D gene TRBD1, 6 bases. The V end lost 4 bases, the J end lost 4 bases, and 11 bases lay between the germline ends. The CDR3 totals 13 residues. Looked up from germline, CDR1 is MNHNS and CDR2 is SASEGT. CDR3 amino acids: CASSATGIYEQYF. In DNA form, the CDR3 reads TGTGCCAGCAGTGCAACAGGGATATACGAGCAGTACTTC.

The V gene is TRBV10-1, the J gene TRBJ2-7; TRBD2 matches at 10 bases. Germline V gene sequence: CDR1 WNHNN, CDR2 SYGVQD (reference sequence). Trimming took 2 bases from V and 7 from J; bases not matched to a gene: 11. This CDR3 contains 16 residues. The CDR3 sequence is CASSETLSGRAGEQYF. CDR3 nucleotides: TGCGCCAGCAGTGAGACATTAAGCGGGAGGGCCGGAGAGCAGTACTTC.

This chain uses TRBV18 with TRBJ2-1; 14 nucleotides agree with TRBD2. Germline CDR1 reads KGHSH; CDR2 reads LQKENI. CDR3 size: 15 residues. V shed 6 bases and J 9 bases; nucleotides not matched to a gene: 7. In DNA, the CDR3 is TGTGCCAGCTCGCAGGGACTAGCGGGAGAGATTGAGCAGTTCTTC. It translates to CASSQGLAGEIEQFF.

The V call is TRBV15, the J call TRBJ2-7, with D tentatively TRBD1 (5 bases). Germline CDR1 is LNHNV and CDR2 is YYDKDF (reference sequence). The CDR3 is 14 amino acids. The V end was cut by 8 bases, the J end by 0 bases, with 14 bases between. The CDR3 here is CATASTASSYEQYF. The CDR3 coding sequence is TGTGCCACCGCTTCGACAGCAAGCTCCTACGAGCAGTACTTC. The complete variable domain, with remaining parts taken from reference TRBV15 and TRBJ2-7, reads DAMVIQNPRYQVTQFGKPVTLSCSQTLNHNVMYWYQQKSSQAPKLLFHYYDKDFNNEADTPDNFQSRRPNTSFCFLDIRSPGLGDTAMYLCATASTASSYEQYFGPGTRLTVT.

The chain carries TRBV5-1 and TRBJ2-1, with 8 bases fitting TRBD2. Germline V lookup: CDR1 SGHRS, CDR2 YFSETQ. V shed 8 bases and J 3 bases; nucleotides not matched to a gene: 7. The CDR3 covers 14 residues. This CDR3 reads CASSSGPLYNEQFF. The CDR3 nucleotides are TGCGCCAGTTCTAGCGGGCCACTCTACAATGAGCAGTTCTTC.

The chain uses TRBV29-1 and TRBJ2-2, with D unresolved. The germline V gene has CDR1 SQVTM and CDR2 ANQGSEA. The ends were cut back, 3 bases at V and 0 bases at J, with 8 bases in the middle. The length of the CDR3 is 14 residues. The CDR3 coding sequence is TGCAGCGTTGAGGGAAATTCGAACACCGGGGAGCTGTTTTTT. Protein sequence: CSVEGNSNTGELFF.

The CDR3 region is CASSLGLAVSKFF. DNA for the CDR3: TGTGCCAGCAGCTTAGGACTAGCGGTAAGCAAGTTCTTC. This chain joins TRBV13 and TRBJ2-1; 8 bases fit TRBD2. Unmatched junction bases numbered 6, after V lost 0 bases and J lost 14 bases. CDR3 length: 13 amino acids. Germline CDR1 and CDR2: PRHDT and FYEKMQ (reference sequence).

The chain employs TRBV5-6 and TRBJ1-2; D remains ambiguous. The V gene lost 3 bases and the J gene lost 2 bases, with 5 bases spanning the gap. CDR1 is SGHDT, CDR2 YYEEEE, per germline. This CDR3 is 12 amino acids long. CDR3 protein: CASSYANYGYTF. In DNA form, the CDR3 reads TGTGCCAGCAGCTATGCCAACTATGGCTACACCTTC.

CDR3 in amino acids: CATSRDTPVASSYEQYF. The CDR3 DNA reads as TGTGCCACCAGCAGAGACACCCCTGTAGCGAGCTCCTACGAGCAGTACTTC. The chain combines TRBV15 with TRBJ2-7, with D possibly being TRBD2 (5 bases). The CDR3 covers 17 residues. Germline CDR1 reads LNHNV; CDR2 reads YYDKDF (reference sequence). V was cut by 0 bases and J by 0 bases, with 15 bases left in between.

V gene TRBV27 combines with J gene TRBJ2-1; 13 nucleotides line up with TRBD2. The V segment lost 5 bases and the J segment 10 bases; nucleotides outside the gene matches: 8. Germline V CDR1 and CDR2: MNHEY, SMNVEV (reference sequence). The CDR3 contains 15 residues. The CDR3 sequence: CASSLPGLAGREQFF. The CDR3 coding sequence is TGTGCCAGCAGTCTTCCGGGACTAGCGGGACGGGAGCAGTTCTTC.